The entry below gives a single T cell receptor (beta chain) sequence along with its context. What it binds is unknown. A much larger clone lies one base from this, so it may be a read error. This sample is drawn from a study of blood T cells in healthy people across ages. Notes on the study in general: Among long-lived donors, naive CD4+ cells were more numerous and diversity higher than in aged donors. Roughly linearly, TCR beta diversity per million T cells fell as age increased.

Per sample, extraction of total RNA gave at least 6 micrograms in every case. Then a second PCR, running about 7 to 11 cycles, was carried out with a sample-barcoded 5' primer and a J-beta primer mix. TCRdb analysed the 5' RACE reads with MiXCR anew, one entry per CDR3 protein. The sample yields about 1.1 million distinct CDR3 sequences, 35% to 40% seen once. Germline V CDR1 and CDR2: MGHDK, SYGVNS. The CDR3 extends over 14 amino acids. The sequence was collected from a man aged 18 to 30 in good health. The chain uses TRBV25-1 and TRBJ2-7; 10 nucleotides line up with TRBD1. Sequenced material: blood. The CDR3 region is CASSDGTGDYERYF. CDR3 DNA sequence: TGTGCCAGCAGTGACGGGACAGGGGACTACGAGCGGTACTTC.